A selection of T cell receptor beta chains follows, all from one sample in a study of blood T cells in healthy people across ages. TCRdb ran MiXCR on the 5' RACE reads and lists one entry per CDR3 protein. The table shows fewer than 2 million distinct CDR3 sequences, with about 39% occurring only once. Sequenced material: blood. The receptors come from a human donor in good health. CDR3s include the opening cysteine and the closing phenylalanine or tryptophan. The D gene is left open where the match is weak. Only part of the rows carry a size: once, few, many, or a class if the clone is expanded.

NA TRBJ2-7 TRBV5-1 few TGCGCCAGCAGCTTAAGAGAAAACTCGCTACGCGAGCAGTACTTC CASSLRENSLREQYF
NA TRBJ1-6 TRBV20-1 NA TGCAGTGCTAGAGACAGAAAGAATTCACCCCTCCACTTT CSARDRKNSPLHF
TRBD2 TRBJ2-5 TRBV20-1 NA TGCAGTGCTAGAGATGAGCTAGCGGGGGGGTTTCAAGAGACCCAGTACTTC CSARDELAGGFQETQYF
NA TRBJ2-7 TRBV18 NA TGTGCCAGCTCACCATACAGGGGAGATAGCGGCGAGCAGTACTTC CASSPYRGDSGEQYF
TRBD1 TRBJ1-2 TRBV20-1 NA TGCAGTGCAGAAGACAGGGCCAACTATGGCTACACCTTC CSAEDRANYGYTF
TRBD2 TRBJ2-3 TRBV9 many TGTGCCAGCAGCCCCCGGACTAGATACACAGATACGCAGTATTTT CASSPRTRYTDTQYF
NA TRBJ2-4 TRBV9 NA TGTGCCAGCAGCGTAGGGTCTTCAAACATTCAGTACTTC CASSVGSSNIQYF
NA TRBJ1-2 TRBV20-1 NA TGCAGTGCTAGAACGGGGACGGGGCGTGACTATGGCTACACCTTC CSARTGTGRDYGYTF
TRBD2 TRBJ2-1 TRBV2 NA TGTGCCATCGTAAAACTAGCGGGGACCTACAATGAGCAGTTCTTC CAIVKLAGTYNEQFF
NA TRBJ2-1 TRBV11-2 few TGTGCCAGCAGCTTTTGGACCTACAATGAGCAGTTCTTC CASSFWTYNEQFF
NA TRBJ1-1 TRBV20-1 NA TGCAGTGCTAGAGATTGGGGGGCGCATTCGGGGTACACTGAAGCTTTCTTT CSARDWGAHSGYTEAFF
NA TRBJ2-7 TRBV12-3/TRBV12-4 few TGTGCCAGCAGCCGGAGCGGGCCCCACGAGCAGTACTTC CASSRSGPHEQYF
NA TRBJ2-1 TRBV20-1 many TGCAGTGCCGTATGGGGGTTCTACAATGAGCAGTTCTTC CSAVWGFYNEQFF
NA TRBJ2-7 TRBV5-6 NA TGTGCCAGCAGCTTTGAACGTCCTAATGACGACGAGCAGTACTTC CASSFERPNDDEQYF
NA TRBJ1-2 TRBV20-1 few TGCAGTACTCAAACAGGGCGAGACTATGGCTACACCTTC CSTQTGRDYGYTF
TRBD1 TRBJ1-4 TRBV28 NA TGTGCCAGCAGTTTTCAGACAGGGGAGGCCAGTGAAAAACTGTTTTTT CASSFQTGEASEKLFF